This TCR beta chain was captured in a study of T cells in tuberculosis. Looked up from germline, CDR1 is SGHTS and CDR2 is YDEGEE. CDR3 length: 14 residues. The V gene lost 4 bases and the J gene lost 7 bases, with 15 bases spanning the gap. The method was immunoSEQ multiplex PCR; TCRdb's version includes in-frame clones alone and lacks a portion of them. The table includes 20,000 to 25,000 clones, 95% to 98% detected once. This sequence originates from a donor aged 10 to 29 with latent tuberculosis or without tuberculosis infection. The chain is built from TRBV5-8 and TRBJ1-5; D remains unclear. Sequenced material: PBMCs. CDR3 amino acids: CASSQHTRGQPQHF. The CDR3 bases are TGTGCCAGCAGCCAACATACACGAGGCCAGCCCCAGCATTTT.